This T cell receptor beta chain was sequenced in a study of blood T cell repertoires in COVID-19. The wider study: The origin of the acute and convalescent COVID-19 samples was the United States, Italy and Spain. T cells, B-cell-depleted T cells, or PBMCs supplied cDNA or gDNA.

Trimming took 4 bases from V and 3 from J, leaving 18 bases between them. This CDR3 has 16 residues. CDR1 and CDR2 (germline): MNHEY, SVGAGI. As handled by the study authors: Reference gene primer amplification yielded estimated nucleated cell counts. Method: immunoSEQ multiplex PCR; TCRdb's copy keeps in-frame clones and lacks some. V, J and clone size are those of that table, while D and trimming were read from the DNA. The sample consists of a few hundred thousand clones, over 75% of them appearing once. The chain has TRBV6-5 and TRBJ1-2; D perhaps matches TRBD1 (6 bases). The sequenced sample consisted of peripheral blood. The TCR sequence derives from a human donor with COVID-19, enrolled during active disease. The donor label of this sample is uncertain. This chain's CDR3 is CASSSPRQGGDYGYTF. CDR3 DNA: TGTGCCAGCAGTTCCCCTCGCCAAGGGGGGGACTATGGCTACACCTTC.